This TCR beta chain was identified in a study of T cell repertoires in cytomegalovirus infection. About the research overall: Matching HLA type, along with CMV infection, was indicated by public TCR beta signatures. Study-level findings and limits: HLA-C-restricted CMV clonotypes gave the most frequent clonotype in two of eight donors.

This clonotype occurred many times. The antigen is unknown. TCRdb re-derived calls from the reads in MiXCR, one entry per CDR3 protein. Here the sample spans 150,000 to 200,000 distinct CDR3 sequences, roughly 9% being singletons. CDR3 size: 14 residues. V was trimmed by 4 bases and J by 3 bases, leaving 13 bases between them. Germline V gene data show CDR1 as MDHEN and CDR2 as SYDVKM. The origin of this receptor is a human donor in good health (CMV status not recorded). Some clones in this sample may be carry-over from other donors' samples. Sequencing used PBMCs. The rearrangement joins TRBV28 to TRBJ2-7; tentatively, D is TRBD1 (5 bases). Here the CDR3 DNA reads TGTGCCAGCAGTTCCAGTGCAGGGTACTACGAGCAGTACTTC. Amino acid sequence: CASSSSAGYYEQYF. The full variable domain, with the rest looked up from reference TRBV28 and TRBJ2-7, is DVKVTQSSRYLVKRTGEKVFLECVQDMDHENMFWYRQDPGLGLRLIYFSYDVKMKEKGDIPEGYSVSREKKERFSLILESASTNQTSMYLCASSSSAGYYEQYFGPGTRLTVT.